These T cell receptor beta chains were read from a single sample in a study of T cell responses to AZD1222 COVID-19 vaccine. Repertoires were generated with immunoSEQ multiplex PCR, while TCRdb's copy carries only in-frame clones and drops some. The sample shows approximately 110,000 clones, about 90% of them seen only once. This sample comprised peripheral blood, obtained on day 0 of AZD1222 vaccination. These TCRs come from an adult in good health. CDR3s include the opening cysteine and the closing phenylalanine or tryptophan. The order of the fields is J gene, V gene, D gene, clone size, CDR3 DNA, CDR3 protein. A D gene is named only where the DNA matches it firmly. Only part of the rows carry a size: once, few, many, or a class if the clone is expanded.

j_call: TRBJ2-7
v_call: TRBV5-5
d_call: NA
clone_size: NA
cdr3_nt: TGTGCCAGCAGCTTAACCAACCCTGGTGAGCAGTACTTC
cdr3_aa: CASSLTNPGEQYF

j_call: TRBJ2-1
v_call: TRBV9
d_call: TRBD2
clone_size: NA
cdr3_nt: TGTGCCAGCAGCTTCGGGAGGGGAAACAATGAGCAGTTCTTC
cdr3_aa: CASSFGRGNNEQFF

j_call: TRBJ2-1
v_call: TRBV7-8
d_call: TRBD1
clone_size: NA
cdr3_nt: TGTGCCAGCAGCGCTCGACAGGGCCTTGGGGAGCAGTTCTTC
cdr3_aa: CASSARQGLGEQFF

j_call: TRBJ2-1
v_call: TRBV11-3
d_call: NA
clone_size: NA
cdr3_nt: TGTGCCAGCAGCTTAGATGACCGTAACAATGAGCAGTTCTTC
cdr3_aa: CASSLDDRNNEQFF

j_call: TRBJ2-5
v_call: TRBV6-6
d_call: NA
clone_size: once
cdr3_nt: TGTGCCAGCAGTCTACCAAGTATCACTGGTGGGAAGAAAGAGACCCAGTACTTC
cdr3_aa: CASSLPSITGGKKETQYF

j_call: TRBJ1-2
v_call: TRBV10-3
d_call: TRBD1
clone_size: once
cdr3_nt: TGTGCCATCAAAGGGACAGGAGAACTATATGGCTACACCTTC
cdr3_aa: CAIKGTGELYGYTF

j_call: TRBJ1-6
v_call: TRBV7-2
d_call: NA
clone_size: NA
cdr3_nt: TGTGCCAGCAGCTATGGGCAGCCAATTAATTCACCCCTCCACTTT
cdr3_aa: CASSYGQPINSPLHF

j_call: TRBJ1-5
v_call: TRBV12-3/TRBV12-4
d_call: NA
clone_size: NA
cdr3_nt: TGTGCCAGCAGTTTAGCAGGGAATCAGCCCCAGCATTTT
cdr3_aa: CASSLAGNQPQHF

j_call: TRBJ2-7
v_call: TRBV19
d_call: NA
clone_size: NA
cdr3_nt: TGTGCCAGTAGTTGGGGCCCGGGGGCTGGGGAGCAGTACTTC
cdr3_aa: CASSWGPGAGEQYF

j_call: TRBJ1-1
v_call: TRBV7-3
d_call: NA
clone_size: NA
cdr3_nt: TGTGCCAGCAGCCACCAGGGTGGGACTGAAGCTTTCTTT
cdr3_aa: CASSHQGGTEAFF

j_call: TRBJ2-6
v_call: TRBV7-8
d_call: TRBD1
clone_size: NA
cdr3_nt: TGTGCCAGCAGCCCGGTCCAGACAGGGTTAATCGTTGGGGCCAACGTCCTGACTTTC
cdr3_aa: CASSPVQTGLIVGANVLTF

j_call: TRBJ1-1
v_call: TRBV6-4
d_call: NA
clone_size: few
cdr3_nt: TGTGCCAGCAGACAGACAGGAGGCCGGGACGGGAACACTGAAGCTTTCTTT
cdr3_aa: CASRQTGGRDGNTEAFF

j_call: TRBJ2-7
v_call: TRBV7-2
d_call: TRBD2
clone_size: NA
cdr3_nt: TGTGCCAGCAGCTTAGGGACTAGCGGGATCCCCTCCTACGAGCAGTACTTC
cdr3_aa: CASSLGTSGIPSYEQYF

j_call: TRBJ1-4
v_call: TRBV4-2
d_call: NA
clone_size: NA
cdr3_nt: TGTGCCAGCAGCCAAGATCGAGGCAGGGAAGTAACTAATGAAAAACTGTTTTTT
cdr3_aa: CASSQDRGREVTNEKLFF

j_call: TRBJ1-5
v_call: TRBV19
d_call: NA
clone_size: NA
cdr3_nt: TGTGCCAGTAGTATCCCCTGGGACGGAAGCAATCAGCCCCAGCATTTT
cdr3_aa: CASSIPWDGSNQPQHF

j_call: TRBJ1-6
v_call: TRBV9
d_call: TRBD1
clone_size: NA
cdr3_nt: TGTGCCAGCAGCGTAGGGACAGGGGCCTACTCCTATAATTCACCCCTCCACTTT
cdr3_aa: CASSVGTGAYSYNSPLHF

j_call: TRBJ2-7
v_call: TRBV29-1
d_call: NA
clone_size: NA
cdr3_nt: TGCAGCGTTGAAGAAAAAAGGTTCGAGCAGTACTTC
cdr3_aa: CSVEEKRFEQYF

j_call: TRBJ1-2
v_call: TRBV7-2
d_call: NA
clone_size: NA
cdr3_nt: TGTGCCAGCAGCTTAGCGCGGCAGGCGCCAACGTATGGCTACACCTTC
cdr3_aa: CASSLARQAPTYGYTF

j_call: TRBJ2-7
v_call: TRBV11-3
d_call: TRBD1
clone_size: NA
cdr3_nt: TGTGCCAGCAGCCTACTCGGACAGGTCTCCCACGAGCAGTACTTC
cdr3_aa: CASSLLGQVSHEQYF

j_call: TRBJ2-1
v_call: TRBV6-2/TRBV6-3
d_call: NA
clone_size: NA
cdr3_nt: TGTGCCAGCAGTTACAATGGCGTCTTAAGCTCCTACAATGAGCAGTTCTTC
cdr3_aa: CASSYNGVLSSYNEQFF

j_call: TRBJ2-7
v_call: TRBV27
d_call: NA
clone_size: NA
cdr3_nt: TGTGCCAGCAGTTTTTTGGACGAGCAGTACTTC
cdr3_aa: CASSFLDEQYF

j_call: TRBJ2-7
v_call: TRBV11-2
d_call: TRBD2
clone_size: few
cdr3_nt: TGTGCCAGCAGCTTAGGTTCGGGCGGGAGGTACTCCTACGAGCAGTACTTC
cdr3_aa: CASSLGSGGRYSYEQYF

j_call: TRBJ1-2
v_call: TRBV3-1/TRBV3-2
d_call: NA
clone_size: NA
cdr3_nt: TGTGCCAGCAGCCAAGATAGTCGGAATCGGGTCAGGAACTATGGCTACACCTTC
cdr3_aa: CASSQDSRNRVRNYGYTF